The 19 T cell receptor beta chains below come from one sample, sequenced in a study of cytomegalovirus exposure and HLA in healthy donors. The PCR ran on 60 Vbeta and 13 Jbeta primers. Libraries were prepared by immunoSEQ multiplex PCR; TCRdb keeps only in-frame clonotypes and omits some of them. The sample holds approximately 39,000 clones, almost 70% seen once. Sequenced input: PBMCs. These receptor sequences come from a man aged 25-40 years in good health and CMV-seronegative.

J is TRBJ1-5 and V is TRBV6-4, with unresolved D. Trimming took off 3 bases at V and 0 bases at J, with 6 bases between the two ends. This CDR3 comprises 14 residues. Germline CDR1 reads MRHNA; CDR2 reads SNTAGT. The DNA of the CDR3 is TGTGCCAGCAGTGAACGCTATAGCAATCAGCCCCAGCATTTT. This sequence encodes CASSERYSNQPQHF.

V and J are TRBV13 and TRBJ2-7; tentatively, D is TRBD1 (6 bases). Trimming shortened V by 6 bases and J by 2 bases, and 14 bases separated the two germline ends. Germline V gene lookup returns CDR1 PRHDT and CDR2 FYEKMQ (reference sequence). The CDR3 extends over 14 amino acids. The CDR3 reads CASSRGGNAYEQYF. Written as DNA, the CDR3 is TGTGCCAGCAGTCGAGGGGGTAACGCCTACGAGCAGTACTTC.

DNA for the CDR3: TGCGCCAGCAGTGCGGCCAGAGGACTAGCGGGTGTTGAAGGGGAGACCCAGTACTTC. The encoded protein is CASSAARGLAGVEGETQYF. The rearrangement uses TRBV10-1 and TRBJ2-5; 11 bases are a match to TRBD2. The CDR3 extends over 19 amino acids. The V and J ends lost 4 bases and 5 bases, in that order; junction bases with no gene match: 18. Germline V CDR1 and CDR2: WNHNN, SYGVQD (reference sequence).

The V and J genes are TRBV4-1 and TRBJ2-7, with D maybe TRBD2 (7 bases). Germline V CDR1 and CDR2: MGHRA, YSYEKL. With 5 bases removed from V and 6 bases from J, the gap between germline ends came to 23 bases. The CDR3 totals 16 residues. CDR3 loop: CASSTGGGRRGGEQYF. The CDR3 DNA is TGCGCCAGCAGCACCGGCGGGGGAAGGAGGGGGGGCGAGCAGTACTTC.

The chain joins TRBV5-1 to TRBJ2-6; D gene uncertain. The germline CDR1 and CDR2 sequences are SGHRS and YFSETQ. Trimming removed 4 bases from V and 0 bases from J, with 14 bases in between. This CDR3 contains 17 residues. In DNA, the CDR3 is TGCGCCAGCAGCCTAGATCAGTTAGGCTCTGGGGCCAACGTCCTGACTTTC. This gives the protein CASSLDQLGSGANVLTF.

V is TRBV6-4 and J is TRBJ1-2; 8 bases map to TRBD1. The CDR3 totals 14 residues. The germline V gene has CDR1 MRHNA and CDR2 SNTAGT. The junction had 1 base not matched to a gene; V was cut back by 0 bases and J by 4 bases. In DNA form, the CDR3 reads TGTGCCAGCAGTGACTCCGACAGGGGCTATGGCTACACCTTC. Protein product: CASSDSDRGYGYTF.

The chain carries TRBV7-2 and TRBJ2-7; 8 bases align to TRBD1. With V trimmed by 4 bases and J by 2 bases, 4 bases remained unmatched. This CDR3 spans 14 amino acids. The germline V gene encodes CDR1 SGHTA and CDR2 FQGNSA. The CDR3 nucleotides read TGTGCCAGCAGCTCCCGACAGGGGACCTACGAGCAGTACTTC. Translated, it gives CASSSRQGTYEQYF.

CDR3 coding DNA: TGTGCCAGCAGCCCCCGGACAGCTAACACCGGGGAGCTGTTTTTT. It codes for CASSPRTANTGELFF. The chain uses TRBV6-1 and TRBJ2-2; possible D gene TRBD1, 6 bases. Trimming cost V 6 bases and J 2 bases, with 13 bases left between them. This CDR3 contains 15 residues. Looked up from germline, CDR1 is MNHNS and CDR2 is SASEGT.

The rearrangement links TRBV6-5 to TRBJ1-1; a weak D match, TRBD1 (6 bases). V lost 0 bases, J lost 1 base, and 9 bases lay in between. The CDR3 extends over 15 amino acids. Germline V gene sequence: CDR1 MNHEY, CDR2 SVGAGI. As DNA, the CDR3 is TGTGCCAGCAGTTACTCACGGGGGGCGAACACTGAAGCTTTCTTT. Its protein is CASSYSRGANTEAFF.

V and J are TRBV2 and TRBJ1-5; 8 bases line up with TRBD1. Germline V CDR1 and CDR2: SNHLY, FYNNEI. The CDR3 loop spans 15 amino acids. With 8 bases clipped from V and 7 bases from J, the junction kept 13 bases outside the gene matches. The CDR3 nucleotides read TGTGCCAGCGCCCCTGGGACAGGATCTTTCCAGCCCCAGCATTTT. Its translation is CASAPGTGSFQPQHF. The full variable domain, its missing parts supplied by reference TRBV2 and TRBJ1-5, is EPEVTQTPSHQVTQMGQEVILRCVPISNHLYFYWYRQILGQKVEFLVSFYNNEISEKSEIFDDQFSVERPDGSNFTLKIRSTKLEDSAMYFCASAPGTGSFQPQHFGDGTRLSIL.

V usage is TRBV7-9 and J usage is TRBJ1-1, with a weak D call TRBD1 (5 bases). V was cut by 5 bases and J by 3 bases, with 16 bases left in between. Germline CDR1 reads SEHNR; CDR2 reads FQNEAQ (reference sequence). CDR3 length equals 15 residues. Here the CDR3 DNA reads TGTGCCAGCAGCCGAGCAGGGTTAGGGGACACTGAAGCTTTCTTT. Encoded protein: CASSRAGLGDTEAFF. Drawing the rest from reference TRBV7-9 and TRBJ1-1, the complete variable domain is DTGVSQNPRHKITKRGQNVTFRCDPISEHNRLYWYRQTLGQGPEFLTYFQNEAQLEKSRLLSDRFSAERPKGSFSTLEIQRTEQGDSAMYLCASSRAGLGDTEAFFGQGTRLTVV.

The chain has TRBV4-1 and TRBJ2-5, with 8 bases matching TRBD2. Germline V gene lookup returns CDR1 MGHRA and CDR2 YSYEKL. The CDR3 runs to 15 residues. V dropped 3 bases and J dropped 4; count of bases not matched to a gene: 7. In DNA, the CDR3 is TGCGCCAGCAGCCAGACTTTAGCGGGGCGAGAGACCCAGTACTTC. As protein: CASSQTLAGRETQYF.

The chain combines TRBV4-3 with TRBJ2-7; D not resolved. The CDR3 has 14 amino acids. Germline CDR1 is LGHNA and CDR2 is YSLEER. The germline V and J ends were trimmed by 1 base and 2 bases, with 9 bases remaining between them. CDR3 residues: CASSQGLETYEQYF. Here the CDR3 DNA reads TGCGCCAGCAGCCAAGGCCTTGAGACCTACGAGCAGTACTTC.

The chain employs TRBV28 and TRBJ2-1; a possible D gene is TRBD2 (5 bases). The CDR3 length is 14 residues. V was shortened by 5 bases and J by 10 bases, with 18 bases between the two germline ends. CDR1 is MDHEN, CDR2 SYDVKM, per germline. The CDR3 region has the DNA TGTGCCAGCAGTCCCCCGCCCGGCCCGGGGGAGCAGTTCTTC. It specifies CASSPPPGPGEQFF.

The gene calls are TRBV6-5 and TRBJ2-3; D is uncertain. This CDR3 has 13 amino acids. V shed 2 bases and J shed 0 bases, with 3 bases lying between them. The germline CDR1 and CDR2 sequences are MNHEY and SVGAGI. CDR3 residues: CASSYISTDTQYF. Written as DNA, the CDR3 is TGTGCCAGCAGTTACATAAGCACAGATACGCAGTATTTT.

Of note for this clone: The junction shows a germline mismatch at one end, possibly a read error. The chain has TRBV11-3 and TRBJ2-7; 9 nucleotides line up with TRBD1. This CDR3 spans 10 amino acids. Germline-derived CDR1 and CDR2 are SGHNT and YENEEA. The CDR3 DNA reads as TGTGCCAGCGGACCAGGGACAGGGCCATTC. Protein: CASGPGTGPF.

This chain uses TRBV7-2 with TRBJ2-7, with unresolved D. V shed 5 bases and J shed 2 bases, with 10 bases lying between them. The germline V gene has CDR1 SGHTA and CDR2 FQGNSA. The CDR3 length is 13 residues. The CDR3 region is CASSPLGTYEQYF. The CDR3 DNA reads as TGTGCCAGCAGCCCCCTTGGCACCTACGAGCAGTACTTC.

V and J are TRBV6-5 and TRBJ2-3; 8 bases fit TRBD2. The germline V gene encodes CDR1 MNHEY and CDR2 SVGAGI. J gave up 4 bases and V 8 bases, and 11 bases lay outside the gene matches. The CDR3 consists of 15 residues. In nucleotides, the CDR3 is TGTGCCAGCCGACCCGGGGGGGCATCTTCAGATACGCAGTATTTT. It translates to CASRPGGASSDTQYF.

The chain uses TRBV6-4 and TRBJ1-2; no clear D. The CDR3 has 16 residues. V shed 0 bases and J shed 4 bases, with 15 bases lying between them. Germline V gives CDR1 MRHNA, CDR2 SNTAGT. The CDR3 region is CASSDSPTLSSYGYTF. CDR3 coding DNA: TGTGCCAGCAGTGACTCCCCGACACTTTCCTCCTATGGCTACACCTTC.